These 27 T cell receptor beta chains were sequenced from one sample in a study of cytomegalovirus exposure and HLA in healthy donors. The PCR employed 60 Vbeta primers together with 13 Jbeta primers. Sequencing used immunoSEQ multiplex PCR; TCRdb keeps in-frame clones, though not all of them. The sample yields about 180,000 clones, approximately 79% seen once. The specimen sequenced was PBMCs. All receptors come from a woman aged 40 to 55 in good health and CMV-seronegative.

This clone was detected once. This chain connects TRBV28 to TRBJ2-5; no clear D gene. Germline-derived CDR1 and CDR2 are MDHEN and SYDVKM. The V end lost 8 bases, the J end lost 4 bases, and 11 bases lay between the germline ends. This CDR3 is 12 amino acids long. The chain's CDR3 is CASGSGGETQYF. CDR3 nucleotide sequence: TGTGCCAGCGGTTCGGGTGGAGAGACCCAGTACTTC.

The CDR3 nucleotides are TGTGCCAGCTCACCAAAGCCTAGCGGGTCGAGGACAGATACGCAGTATTTT. This gives the protein CASSPKPSGSRTDTQYF. The rearrangement uses TRBV18 and TRBJ2-3; 8 positions match TRBD2. Trimming cost V 2 bases and J 3 bases; bases outside gene matches: 10. CDR1 and CDR2 from the germline V gene are KGHSH and LQKENI. This CDR3 is built from 17 residues.

The chain uses TRBV6-4 and TRBJ1-2; maybe TRBD1 (6 bases). The CDR3 is 14 amino acids. Trimming left V 5 bases short and J 6 bases short, with 16 bases between. Germline CDR1 is MRHNA and CDR2 is SNTAGT. CDR3 residues: CASSNTQGLDGYTF. The CDR3 coding sequence is TGTGCCAGCAGTAACACACAGGGCCTGGATGGCTACACCTTC.

The DNA of the CDR3 is TGCGCCAGCAGCCGGGGACAGGTAAACACTGAAGCTTTCTTT. Amino acid sequence: CASSRGQVNTEAFF. The V call is TRBV5-1, the J call TRBJ1-1, with TRBD1 identical over 8 bases. The CDR3 length is 14 residues. Trimming at V came to 4 bases and at J to 2 bases, leaving 4 bases not matched to a gene. Germline V gene data show CDR1 as SGHRS and CDR2 as YFSETQ.

The chain links TRBV5-5 to TRBJ2-7, with 9 bases identical to TRBD2. Germline values: CDR1 SGHKS, CDR2 YYEKEE (reference sequence). The CDR3 spans 15 residues. Trimming removed 0 bases from V and 0 bases from J; junction bases left unmatched: 1. This CDR3 reads CASSLASGVSYEQYF. The CDR3 nucleotides read TGTGCCAGCAGCTTGGCTAGCGGGGTCTCCTACGAGCAGTACTTC.

The chain has TRBV7-9 and TRBJ2-1; perhaps TRBD2 as D (5 bases). Germline CDR1 SEHNR, CDR2 FQNEAQ (reference sequence). This CDR3 contains 15 residues. The germline V and J ends were trimmed by 1 base and 1 base, with 8 bases remaining between them. The CDR3 spells CASSLDGGSYNEQFF. As DNA, the CDR3 is TGTGCCAGCAGCTTAGATGGAGGATCCTACAATGAGCAGTTCTTC.

The rearrangement links TRBV7-9 to TRBJ2-2, with D maybe TRBD2 (6 bases). The CDR3 covers 15 residues. The V gene's germline CDR1 is SEHNR and CDR2 FQNEAQ (reference sequence). Trimming took 4 bases from V and 0 from J, leaving 9 bases between them. CDR3 DNA sequence: TGTGCCAGCAGCTCGGGACTTACGAACACCGGGGAGCTGTTTTTT. This translates into CASSSGLTNTGELFF.

The chain is built from TRBV5-1 and TRBJ2-3, with D maybe TRBD1 (6 bases). From germline, CDR1 is SGHRS and CDR2 YFSETQ. Trimming cost V 4 bases and J 0 bases, with 15 bases left between them. The CDR3 totals 16 residues. The CDR3 spells CASSGLGQLSTDTQYF. The CDR3 DNA reads as TGCGCCAGCAGCGGGCTGGGACAACTTAGCACAGATACGCAGTATTTT. The whole variable domain, filled in from reference TRBV5-1 and TRBJ2-3, reads KAGVTQTPRYLIKTRGQQVTLSCSPISGHRSVSWYQQTPGQGLQFLFEYFSETQRNKGNFPGRFSGRQFSNSRSEMNVSTLELGDSALYLCASSGLGQLSTDTQYFGPGTRLTVL.

V gene TRBV5-4 combines with J gene TRBJ2-3; the match to TRBD1 covers 12 bases. Germline V gene lookup returns CDR1 SGHNT and CDR2 YYREEE (reference sequence). The CDR3 runs to 16 residues. The V segment lost 0 bases and the J segment 6 bases; nucleotides outside the gene matches: 5. The CDR3 loop is CASSLDGTGGGDTQYF. CDR3 DNA sequence: TGTGCCAGCAGCTTGGACGGGACAGGGGGCGGGGATACGCAGTATTTT.

The chain employs TRBV27 and TRBJ2-7; TRBD1 agrees at 8 bases. Germline assignment: CDR1 MNHEY and CDR2 SMNVEV (reference sequence). V lost 4 bases and J lost 7; bases outside the gene matches: 12. The CDR3 spans 15 residues. The CDR3 loop is CASSSDRAPLREQYF. The CDR3 nucleotides read TGTGCCAGCAGTTCGGACAGGGCCCCTTTGAGGGAGCAGTACTTC.

This clone has a handful of counts. This rearrangement joins TRBV5-1 to TRBJ2-1; 7 nucleotides match TRBD2. Germline values: CDR1 SGHRS, CDR2 YFSETQ. CDR3 length: 17 residues. Trimming at V came to 1 base and at J to 10 bases, leaving 17 bases not matched to a gene. CDR3 DNA: TGCGCCAGCAGCTTGTTGTTGAGGACTAGTCAATTAGGGGAGCAGTTCTTC. Protein product: CASSLLLRTSQLGEQFF.

The chain joins TRBV5-1 to TRBJ1-2; TRBD1 matches 8 bases. After removal of 4 bases from V and 8 bases from J, the junction contained 13 bases not matched to a gene. This CDR3 is 15 amino acids long. CDR1 and CDR2 (germline): SGHRS, YFSETQ. Here the CDR3 DNA reads TGCGCCAGCAGCATCGTCTCCGGGACAGGACGGGGCTACACCTTC. This sequence encodes CASSIVSGTGRGYTF.

V usage is TRBV13 and J usage is TRBJ1-1, with 7 bases matching TRBD1. The CDR3 spans 14 residues. With V trimmed by 6 bases and J by 7 bases, 11 bases remained unmatched. Germline values: CDR1 PRHDT, CDR2 FYEKMQ (reference sequence). The DNA for the CDR3 is TGTGCCAGCAGTTTTTATGACAGGGTTAATGAAGCTTTCTTT. It yields the protein CASSFYDRVNEAFF.

The chain recombines TRBV27 with TRBJ2-3, with TRBD2 identical over 9 bases. This CDR3 is 15 amino acids long. J was trimmed by 2 bases and V by 6 bases; bases with no gene match: 6. The germline V gene has CDR1 MNHEY and CDR2 SMNVEV (reference sequence). DNA of the CDR3: TGTGCCAGCAGCGATAGCGGGAGAACCACAGATACGCAGTATTTT. It encodes CASSDSGRTTDTQYF.

V usage is TRBV18 and J usage is TRBJ1-4, with D perhaps TRBD1 (6 bases). V lost 2 bases and J lost 3, with 10 bases in between. The CDR3 sequence is 15 residues long. CDR1 KGHSH and CDR2 LQKENI come from the germline V gene. CDR3 sequence reads: CASSPSGHPNEKLFF. CDR3 DNA: TGTGCCAGCTCACCATCGGGACACCCTAATGAAAAACTGTTTTTT. Complete variable domain (other parts from reference TRBV18 and TRBJ1-4): NAGVMQNPRHLVRRRGQEARLRCSPMKGHSHVYWYRQLPEEGLKFMVYLQKENIIDESGMPKERFSAEFPKEGPSILRIQQVVRGDSAAYFCASSPSGHPNEKLFFGSGTQLSVL.

This clone was detected a few times. The chain has TRBV5-6 and TRBJ2-1; D gene unclear. Germline CDR1 SGHDT, CDR2 YYEEEE. V was cut by 0 bases and J by 4 bases, with 5 bases left in between. The CDR3 runs 13 residues. The chain's CDR3 is CASSLVSYNEQFF. The CDR3, as DNA: TGTGCCAGCAGCTTGGTTTCGTACAATGAGCAGTTCTTC.

This clone was recorded only once. The chain employs TRBV5-3 and TRBJ2-3; 9 bases match TRBD2. TRBV5-3 is labeled an ORF, and its function is uncertain. The CDR3 has 18 amino acids. V lost 1 base to trimming and J lost 1 base; unmatched junction nucleotides: 10. The chain's CDR3 is CARSLLAGGLSRTDTQYF. The CDR3 coding sequence is TGTGCCAGAAGCTTGTTGGCGGGAGGGCTGTCTCGCACAGATACGCAGTATTTT.

The chain combines TRBV19 with TRBJ2-3; 7 nucleotides agree with TRBD2. Trimming took 6 bases from V and 0 from J; bases not matched to a gene: 6. The germline V gene has CDR1 LNHDA and CDR2 SQIVND (reference sequence). The CDR3 runs to 15 residues. The CDR3 is CASRPAGTSTDTQYF. The CDR3 coding sequence is TGTGCCAGTAGACCAGCGGGGACTAGCACAGATACGCAGTATTTT.

This sequence joins TRBV27 and TRBJ2-7; TRBD2 agrees at 7 bases. V lost 0 bases to trimming and J lost 4 bases; unmatched junction nucleotides: 9. There are 16 residues in the CDR3. Germline V lookup: CDR1 MNHEY, CDR2 SMNVEV (reference sequence). The CDR3 nucleotides read TGTGCCAGCAGTTTATCGGAGGCTAGCGGATTTTACGAGCAGTACTTC. Translation: CASSLSEASGFYEQYF.

This clone was seen just once. This chain connects TRBV4-3 to TRBJ2-1; weak D call: TRBD2 (6 bases). Germline loops: CDR1 LGHNA, CDR2 YSLEER. V shed 0 bases and J shed 2 bases, with 11 bases lying between them. The CDR3 loop spans 16 amino acids. CDR3 in amino acids: CASSQDWREAYNEQFF. As DNA, the CDR3 is TGCGCCAGCAGCCAAGATTGGAGGGAGGCCTACAATGAGCAGTTCTTC.

The chain links TRBV15 to TRBJ1-5; possibly TRBD1 for D (5 bases). The ends were cut back, 0 bases at V and 4 bases at J, with 10 bases in the middle. Germline lookup yields CDR1 LNHNV and CDR2 YYDKDF (reference sequence). The CDR3 has 15 amino acids. This chain's CDR3 is CATSRDGGKNQPQHF. DNA for the CDR3: TGTGCCACCAGCAGAGACGGGGGTAAAAATCAGCCCCAGCATTTT.

This clone showed up just once. The chain is built from TRBV5-4 and TRBJ2-7; D is possibly TRBD2 (6 bases). Germline CDR1 reads SGHNT; CDR2 reads YYREEE (reference sequence). Trimming cost V 0 bases and J 3 bases, with 13 bases left between them. This CDR3 contains 15 residues. CDR3 in DNA: TGTGCCAGCAGCTTGGGACTAGGGTCTCTCTACGAGCAGTACTTC. Its protein is CASSLGLGSLYEQYF.

The V and J genes are TRBV11-3 and TRBJ2-2; perhaps TRBD1 as D (6 bases). CDR3 length: 18 amino acids. V was pared by 4 bases and J by 0 bases, with 18 bases between. CDR1 is SGHNT and CDR2 is YENEEA in the germline V gene. The CDR3 loop reads CASSSYIFGGSNTGELFF. The CDR3 nucleotides read TGTGCCAGCAGCTCTTATATCTTTGGGGGCTCGAACACCGGGGAGCTGTTTTTT.

The chain joins TRBV11-2 to TRBJ2-2; D is undetermined. The germline V gene has CDR1 SGHAT and CDR2 FQNNGV. Trimming pared 5 bases from V and 5 bases from J, leaving 9 bases between. The CDR3 runs to 13 residues. DNA of the CDR3: TGTGCCAGCAGCCAAATTCTAACCGGGGAGCTGTTTTTT. This codes for CASSQILTGELFF.

The V call is TRBV28, the J call TRBJ2-7; 7 bases map to TRBD1. This CDR3 spans 13 amino acids. The germline V gene encodes CDR1 MDHEN and CDR2 SYDVKM. With 2 bases clipped from V and 5 bases from J, the junction kept 3 bases outside the gene matches. CDR3 nucleotides: TGTGCCAGCAGTTTAGGACAGGTCAACGAGCAGTACTTC. The encoded protein is CASSLGQVNEQYF.

The chain links TRBV4-1 to TRBJ2-5; TRBD2 aligns across 9 bases. From germline, CDR1 is MGHRA and CDR2 YSYEKL. The CDR3 sequence is 14 residues long. Losses at the gene ends were 1 base for V and 3 bases for J; bases not matched to a gene: 0. DNA for the CDR3: TGCGCCAGCAGCCAAGGACTAGCGGAAGAGACCCAGTACTTC. Its translation: CASSQGLAEETQYF.

The V gene is TRBV4-2, the J gene TRBJ2-1, with D maybe TRBD2 (6 bases). V lost 1 base and J lost 1, with 23 bases in between. The germline V gene encodes CDR1 LGHNA and CDR2 YNFKEQ. The CDR3 length is 20 residues. The CDR3 protein is CASSQAGKSGGALSYNEQFF. In nucleotides, the CDR3 is TGTGCCAGCAGCCAAGCGGGGAAAAGCGGCGGGGCCCTATCCTACAATGAGCAGTTCTTC.